Listed below are T cell receptor beta chains from one sample, sequenced in a study of cytomegalovirus exposure and HLA in healthy donors. Libraries were prepared by immunoSEQ multiplex PCR; TCRdb keeps only in-frame clonotypes and omits some of them. The table shows some 100,000 clones, with 79% occurring only once. Sequences were obtained from PBMCs. These receptors were taken from a female donor in good health and CMV-seropositive. Each CDR3 is given with its conserved first and last residue. A D gene is named only where the DNA matches it firmly. Not every row has a clone size; where given, it reads once, few, many or a size class.

j_call: TRBJ1-2; clone_size: once; v_call: TRBV30; d_call: NA; cdr3_nt: TGTGCCTGGAGTTCACGGACAGTCCTAAACTATGGCTACACCTTC; cdr3_aa: CAWSSRTVLNYGYTF
j_call: TRBJ1-1; clone_size: NA; v_call: TRBV18; d_call: NA; cdr3_nt: TGTGCCAGCTCACCACCGAGACAGATGAACACTGAAGCTTTCTTT; cdr3_aa: CASSPPRQMNTEAFF
j_call: TRBJ1-1; clone_size: NA; v_call: TRBV9; d_call: NA; cdr3_nt: TGTGCCAGCAGCGTAGTGGGGGGGGCTGAAGCTTTCTTT; cdr3_aa: CASSVVGGAEAFF
j_call: TRBJ1-1; clone_size: NA; v_call: TRBV19; d_call: NA; cdr3_nt: TGTGCCAGTAGCCCCCCCTTCAGGTTGAACACTGAAGCTTTCTTT; cdr3_aa: CASSPPFRLNTEAFF
j_call: TRBJ1-5; clone_size: NA; v_call: TRBV5-6; d_call: NA; cdr3_nt: TGTGCCAGCAGCCATCCAGGACTTAATCAGCCCCAGCATTTT; cdr3_aa: CASSHPGLNQPQHF
j_call: TRBJ1-3; clone_size: NA; v_call: TRBV6-5; d_call: NA; cdr3_nt: TGTGCCAGCAGTCCCCGGGGGGCGCGCGGAAACACCATATATTTT; cdr3_aa: CASSPRGARGNTIYF
j_call: TRBJ2-2; clone_size: NA; v_call: TRBV11-3; d_call: NA; cdr3_nt: TGTGCCAGCAGCTTAGCCGTCACCGGGGAGCTGTTTTTT; cdr3_aa: CASSLAVTGELFF
j_call: TRBJ1-6; clone_size: few; v_call: TRBV6-5; d_call: NA; cdr3_nt: TGTGCCAGCAGTTACTCAGGGAGGAATTCACCCCTCCACTTT; cdr3_aa: CASSYSGRNSPLHF
j_call: TRBJ1-6; clone_size: NA; v_call: TRBV7-2; d_call: NA; cdr3_nt: TGTGCCAGCAGCTTAGCAGGACAAAGCTCCTATAATTCACCCCTCCACTTT; cdr3_aa: CASSLAGQSSYNSPLHF
j_call: TRBJ2-2; clone_size: NA; v_call: TRBV7-2; d_call: TRBD2; cdr3_nt: TGTGCCAGCAGCTTACTAGGCGGGGGTCTCACCGGGGAGCTGTTTTTT; cdr3_aa: CASSLLGGGLTGELFF
j_call: TRBJ1-5; clone_size: NA; v_call: TRBV30; d_call: NA; cdr3_nt: TGTGCCTGGAGCCCGTTAGGGAGGTTAGGTCAGCCCCAGCATTTT; cdr3_aa: CAWSPLGRLGQPQHF
j_call: TRBJ1-6; clone_size: NA; v_call: TRBV9; d_call: NA; cdr3_nt: TGTGCCAGCAGCGGAAGGGACCCGGGGGGTACTTATAATTCACCCCTCCACTTT; cdr3_aa: CASSGRDPGGTYNSPLHF
j_call: TRBJ1-5; clone_size: NA; v_call: TRBV6-5; d_call: TRBD1; cdr3_nt: TGTGCCAGCGAGGGGACAGCGGCCAATCAGCCCCAGCATTTT; cdr3_aa: CASEGTAANQPQHF
j_call: TRBJ1-1; clone_size: few; v_call: TRBV9; d_call: NA; cdr3_nt: TGTGCCAGCAGCGTAGGATGGGGCGCGGTATGGAGCACTGAAGCTTTCTTT; cdr3_aa: CASSVGWGAVWSTEAFF
j_call: TRBJ2-4; clone_size: NA; v_call: TRBV14; d_call: NA; cdr3_nt: TGTGCCAGCAGCCAAGATCTTGGACATCCCCGTGACTTC; cdr3_aa: CASSQDLGHPRDF
j_call: TRBJ2-1; clone_size: NA; v_call: TRBV5-1; d_call: NA; cdr3_nt: TGCGCCAGCAGCTTGGCGGAGTTCTCCTACAATGAGCAGTTCTTC; cdr3_aa: CASSLAEFSYNEQFF
j_call: TRBJ2-5; clone_size: NA; v_call: TRBV6-1; d_call: TRBD1; cdr3_nt: TGTGCCAGCAGTGAATCGGGGACAGGGGGCAGAGAGACCCAGTACTTC; cdr3_aa: CASSESGTGGRETQYF
j_call: TRBJ2-7; clone_size: NA; v_call: TRBV7-2; d_call: NA; cdr3_nt: TGTGCCAGCAGCTTTGGCGGTTCCTACGAGCAGTACTTC; cdr3_aa: CASSFGGSYEQYF
j_call: TRBJ2-1; clone_size: once; v_call: TRBV7-8; d_call: TRBD2; cdr3_nt: TGTGCCAGCAGCTTAGGGGGGACTAGCGGGGGGTGGGAGTTCTTC; cdr3_aa: CASSLGGTSGGWEFF
j_call: TRBJ2-5; clone_size: NA; v_call: TRBV19; d_call: TRBD1; cdr3_nt: TGTGCCAGTAGAGGACAGGGGGCAGGGGAGCAGTACTTC; cdr3_aa: CASRGQGAGEQYF
j_call: TRBJ2-1; clone_size: NA; v_call: TRBV5-1; d_call: TRBD2; cdr3_nt: TGCGCCAGCAGCTTGGCCCTGGGACGCGGGGGGAATGAGCAGTTCTTC; cdr3_aa: CASSLALGRGGNEQFF
j_call: TRBJ2-5; clone_size: few; v_call: TRBV10-2; d_call: TRBD2; cdr3_nt: TGCGCCAGCAGTCAACTAGCGGGGGGCCCAGAGACCCAGTACTTC; cdr3_aa: CASSQLAGGPETQYF
j_call: TRBJ2-7; clone_size: NA; v_call: TRBV27; d_call: TRBD1; cdr3_nt: TGTGCCAGCAGTTTATCGCCCAGACAGGGGAAGATCGAGCAGTACTTC; cdr3_aa: CASSLSPRQGKIEQYF
j_call: TRBJ1-4; clone_size: few; v_call: TRBV18; d_call: NA; cdr3_nt: TGTGCCAGCTCACGGTCAGCTAATGAAAAACTGTTTTTT; cdr3_aa: CASSRSANEKLFF
j_call: TRBJ2-1; clone_size: NA; v_call: TRBV4-1; d_call: NA; cdr3_nt: TGCGCCAGCAGCCAAGTGGACTTAGTCGCCTACAATGAGCAGTTCTTC; cdr3_aa: CASSQVDLVAYNEQFF
j_call: TRBJ2-7; clone_size: NA; v_call: TRBV30; d_call: TRBD1; cdr3_nt: TGTGCCTGGACAGCCCGGGACAGGGGGCGCCACGAGCAGTACTTC; cdr3_aa: CAWTARDRGRHEQYF
j_call: TRBJ2-1; clone_size: NA; v_call: TRBV5-1; d_call: NA; cdr3_nt: TGCGCCAGCAGCTTGACCAGAACCTACAATGAGCAGTTCTTC; cdr3_aa: CASSLTRTYNEQFF
j_call: TRBJ2-4; clone_size: NA; v_call: TRBV5-4; d_call: TRBD1; cdr3_nt: TGTGCCAGCAGCCCCGGACAGGGGGCATGGTACTTC; cdr3_aa: CASSPGQGAWYF
j_call: TRBJ2-7; clone_size: NA; v_call: TRBV7-8; d_call: NA; cdr3_nt: TGTGCCAGCAGCTTATATGGGGGGGGGCCTAGCTCCTACGAGCAGTACTTC; cdr3_aa: CASSLYGGGPSSYEQYF
j_call: TRBJ2-2; clone_size: NA; v_call: TRBV19; d_call: NA; cdr3_nt: TGTGCCAGTAGAACGGGGGTTTTGGGGGAGAACACCGGGGAGCTGTTTTTT; cdr3_aa: CASRTGVLGENTGELFF
j_call: TRBJ1-2; clone_size: NA; v_call: TRBV5-6; d_call: TRBD1; cdr3_nt: TGTGCCAGCAGCGCGAACGCGGGACAGGCCCGCTACACCTTC; cdr3_aa: CASSANAGQARYTF
j_call: TRBJ2-2; clone_size: NA; v_call: TRBV5-6; d_call: TRBD2; cdr3_nt: TGTGCCAGCAGCTTGAGCGGGAGGGCCGGGGAGCTGTTTTTT; cdr3_aa: CASSLSGRAGELFF
j_call: TRBJ1-6; clone_size: few; v_call: TRBV6-5; d_call: TRBD1; cdr3_nt: TGTGCCAGCAGTGCACCGGGACAGGGCCAGTCACCCCTCCACTTT; cdr3_aa: CASSAPGQGQSPLHF
j_call: TRBJ2-7; clone_size: NA; v_call: TRBV7-8; d_call: NA; cdr3_nt: NA; cdr3_aa: CASSLFLSPLAYEQYF
j_call: TRBJ1-5; clone_size: NA; v_call: TRBV30; d_call: TRBD1; cdr3_nt: TGTGCCTGGAGTGAGGGGGCCGTTCAGCCCCAGCATTTT; cdr3_aa: CAWSEGAVQPQHF
j_call: TRBJ2-5; clone_size: NA; v_call: TRBV7-7; d_call: TRBD1; cdr3_nt: TGTGCCAGCAGCCCCGCAGGGGGAGAGGGAGAGACCCAGTACTTC; cdr3_aa: CASSPAGGEGETQYF
j_call: TRBJ2-1; clone_size: few; v_call: TRBV29-1; d_call: NA; cdr3_nt: TGCAGCGTTCTCTCCAGGGAGCAGTTCTTC; cdr3_aa: CSVLSREQFF
j_call: TRBJ2-3; clone_size: NA; v_call: TRBV29-1; d_call: TRBD2; cdr3_nt: TGCAGCGGGAGGACTAGCGGGGGCACAGATACGCAGTATTTT; cdr3_aa: CSGRTSGGTDTQYF
j_call: TRBJ2-5; clone_size: once; v_call: TRBV19; d_call: TRBD2; cdr3_nt: TGTGCCAGTAGTCCCGGGGGGAGCCAAGAGACCCAGTACTTC; cdr3_aa: CASSPGGSQETQYF
j_call: TRBJ2-7; clone_size: NA; v_call: TRBV30; d_call: TRBD2; cdr3_nt: TGTGCCTGGAGTGAGGGTCTAGCGGGGGAGCAGTACTTC; cdr3_aa: CAWSEGLAGEQYF
j_call: TRBJ1-2; clone_size: NA; v_call: TRBV6-5; d_call: NA; cdr3_nt: TGTGCCAGCGGAAGGGGGGGAAATAACTATGGCTACACCTTC; cdr3_aa: CASGRGGNNYGYTF
j_call: TRBJ1-1; clone_size: NA; v_call: TRBV19; d_call: NA; cdr3_nt: TGTGCCAGTAGTAAGGACAACGCGTTGAACACTGAAGCTTTCTTT; cdr3_aa: CASSKDNALNTEAFF
j_call: TRBJ2-7; clone_size: NA; v_call: TRBV7-8; d_call: TRBD2; cdr3_nt: TGTGCCAGCAGCTTAGCGGGGGGGAGCTCCGAGCAGTACTTC; cdr3_aa: CASSLAGGSSEQYF
j_call: TRBJ1-1; clone_size: NA; v_call: TRBV6-6; d_call: NA; cdr3_nt: TGTGCCAGCAGCGGGGGGGGAAGCCCTGAAGCTTTCTTT; cdr3_aa: CASSGGGSPEAFF
j_call: TRBJ1-4; clone_size: NA; v_call: TRBV6-6; d_call: NA; cdr3_nt: TGTGCCAGCGGACAGATTGCAACTAATGAAAAACTGTTTTTT; cdr3_aa: CASGQIATNEKLFF
j_call: TRBJ2-7; clone_size: once; v_call: TRBV10-1; d_call: NA; cdr3_nt: TGCGCCAGCAGTGAGTCGGCAGGAACAGGCGAGCAGTACTTC; cdr3_aa: CASSESAGTGEQYF
j_call: TRBJ1-1; clone_size: NA; v_call: TRBV7-8; d_call: TRBD1; cdr3_nt: TGTGCCAGCAGCGGTAACAGGGGGACTGAAGCTTTCTTT; cdr3_aa: CASSGNRGTEAFF
j_call: TRBJ2-1; clone_size: NA; v_call: TRBV29-1; d_call: TRBD2; cdr3_nt: TGCAGCGTTGAAAGGGCTAGCGGGAGTTCTGAGCAGTTCTTC; cdr3_aa: CSVERASGSSEQFF
j_call: TRBJ2-7; clone_size: NA; v_call: TRBV5-1; d_call: TRBD2; cdr3_nt: TGCGCCAGCAGCTTGCGGCGGGAGGGCCCCTACGAGCAGTACTTC; cdr3_aa: CASSLRREGPYEQYF
j_call: TRBJ1-5; clone_size: NA; v_call: TRBV10-2; d_call: TRBD1; cdr3_nt: TGCGCCAGCAGTGAGGGACAGGGGCTCCGTAGTCAGCCCCAGCATTTT; cdr3_aa: CASSEGQGLRSQPQHF